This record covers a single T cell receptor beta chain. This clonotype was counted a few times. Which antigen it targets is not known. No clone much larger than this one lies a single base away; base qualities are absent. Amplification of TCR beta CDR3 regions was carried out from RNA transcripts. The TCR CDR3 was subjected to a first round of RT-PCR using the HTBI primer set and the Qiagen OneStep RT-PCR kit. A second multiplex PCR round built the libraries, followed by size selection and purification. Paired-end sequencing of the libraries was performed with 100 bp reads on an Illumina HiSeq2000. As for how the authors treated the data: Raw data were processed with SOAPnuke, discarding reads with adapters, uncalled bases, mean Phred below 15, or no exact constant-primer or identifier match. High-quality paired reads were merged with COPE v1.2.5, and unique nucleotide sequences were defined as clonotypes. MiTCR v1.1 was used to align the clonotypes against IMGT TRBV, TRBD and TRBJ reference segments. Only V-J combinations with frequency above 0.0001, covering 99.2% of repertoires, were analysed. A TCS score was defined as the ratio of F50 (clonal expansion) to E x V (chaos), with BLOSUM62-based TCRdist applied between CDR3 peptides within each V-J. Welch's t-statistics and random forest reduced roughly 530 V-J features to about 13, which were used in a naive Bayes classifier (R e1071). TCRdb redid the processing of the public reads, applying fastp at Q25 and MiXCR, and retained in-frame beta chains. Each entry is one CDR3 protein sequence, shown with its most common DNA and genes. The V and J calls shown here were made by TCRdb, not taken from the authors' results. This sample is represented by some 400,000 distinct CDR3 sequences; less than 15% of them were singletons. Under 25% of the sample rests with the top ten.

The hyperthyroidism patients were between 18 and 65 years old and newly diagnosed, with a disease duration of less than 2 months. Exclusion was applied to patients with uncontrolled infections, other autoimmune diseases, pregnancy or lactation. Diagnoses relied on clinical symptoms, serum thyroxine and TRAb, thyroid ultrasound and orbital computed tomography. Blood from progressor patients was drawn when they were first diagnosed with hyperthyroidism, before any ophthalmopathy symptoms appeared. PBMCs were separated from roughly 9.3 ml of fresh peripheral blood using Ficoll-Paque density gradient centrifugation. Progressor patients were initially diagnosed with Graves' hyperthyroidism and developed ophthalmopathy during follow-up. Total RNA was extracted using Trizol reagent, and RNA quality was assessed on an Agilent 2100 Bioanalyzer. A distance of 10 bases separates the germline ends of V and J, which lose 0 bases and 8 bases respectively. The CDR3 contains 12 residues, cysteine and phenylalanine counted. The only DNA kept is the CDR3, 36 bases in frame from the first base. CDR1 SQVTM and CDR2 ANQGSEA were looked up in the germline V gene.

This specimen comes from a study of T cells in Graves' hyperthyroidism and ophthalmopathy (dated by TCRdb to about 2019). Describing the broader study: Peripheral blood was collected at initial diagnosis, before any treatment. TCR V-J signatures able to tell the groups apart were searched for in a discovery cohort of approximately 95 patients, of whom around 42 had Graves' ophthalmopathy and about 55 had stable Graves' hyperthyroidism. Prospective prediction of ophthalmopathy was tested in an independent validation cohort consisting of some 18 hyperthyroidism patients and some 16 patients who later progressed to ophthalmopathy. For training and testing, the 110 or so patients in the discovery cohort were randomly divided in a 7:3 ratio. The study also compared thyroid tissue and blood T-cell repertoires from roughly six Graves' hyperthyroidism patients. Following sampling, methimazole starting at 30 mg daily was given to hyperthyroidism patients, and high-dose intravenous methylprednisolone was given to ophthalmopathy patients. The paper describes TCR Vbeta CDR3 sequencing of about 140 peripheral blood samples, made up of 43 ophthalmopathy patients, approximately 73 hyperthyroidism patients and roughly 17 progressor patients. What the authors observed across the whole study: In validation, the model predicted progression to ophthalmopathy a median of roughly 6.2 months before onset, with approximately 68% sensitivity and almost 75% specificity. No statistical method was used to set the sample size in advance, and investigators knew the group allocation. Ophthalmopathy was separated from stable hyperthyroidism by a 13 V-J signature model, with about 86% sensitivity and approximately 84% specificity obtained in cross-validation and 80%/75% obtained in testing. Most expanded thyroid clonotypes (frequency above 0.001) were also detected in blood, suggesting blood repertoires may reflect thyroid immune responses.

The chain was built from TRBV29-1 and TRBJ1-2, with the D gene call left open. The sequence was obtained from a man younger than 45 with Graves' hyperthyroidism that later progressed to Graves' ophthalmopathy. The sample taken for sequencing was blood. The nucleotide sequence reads TGCAGCGTTGAAGACTTGAGTTTCGGCTACACCTTC. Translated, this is CSVEDLSFGYTF. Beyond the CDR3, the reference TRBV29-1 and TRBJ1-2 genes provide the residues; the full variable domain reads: SAVISQKPSRDICQRGTSLTIQCQVDSQVTMMFWYRQQPGQSLTLIATANQGSEATYESGFVIDKFPISRPNLTFSTLTVSNMSPEDSSIYLCSVEDLSFGYTFGSGTRLTVV.